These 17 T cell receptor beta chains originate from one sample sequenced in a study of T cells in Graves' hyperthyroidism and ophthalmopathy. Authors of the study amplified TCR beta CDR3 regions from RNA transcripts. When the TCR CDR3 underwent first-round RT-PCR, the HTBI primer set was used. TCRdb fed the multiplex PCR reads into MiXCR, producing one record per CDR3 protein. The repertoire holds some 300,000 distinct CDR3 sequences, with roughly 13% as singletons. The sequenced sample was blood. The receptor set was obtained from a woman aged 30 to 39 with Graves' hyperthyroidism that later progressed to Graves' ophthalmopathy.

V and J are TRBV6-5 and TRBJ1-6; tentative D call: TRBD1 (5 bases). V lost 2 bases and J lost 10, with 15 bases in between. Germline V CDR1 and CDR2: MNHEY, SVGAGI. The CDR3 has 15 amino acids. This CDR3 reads CASSYNRGSPSPLHF. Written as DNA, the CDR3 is TGTGCCAGCAGTTACAATCGGGGGAGCCCGTCACCCCTCCACTTT.

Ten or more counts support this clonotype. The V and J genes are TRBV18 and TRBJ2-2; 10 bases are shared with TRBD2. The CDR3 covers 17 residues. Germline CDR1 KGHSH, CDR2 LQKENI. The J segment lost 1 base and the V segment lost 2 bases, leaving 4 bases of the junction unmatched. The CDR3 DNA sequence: TGTGCCAGCTCACCAAGGCCTAGCGGGAGGAACACCGGGGAGCTGTTTTTT. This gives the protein CASSPRPSGRNTGELFF.

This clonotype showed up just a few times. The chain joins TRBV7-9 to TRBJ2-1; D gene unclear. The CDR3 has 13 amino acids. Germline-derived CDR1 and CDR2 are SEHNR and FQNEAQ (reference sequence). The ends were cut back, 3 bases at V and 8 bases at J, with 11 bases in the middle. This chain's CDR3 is CASSFSVEYEQFF. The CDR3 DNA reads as TGTGCCAGCAGCTTTTCGGTGGAGTATGAGCAGTTCTTC.

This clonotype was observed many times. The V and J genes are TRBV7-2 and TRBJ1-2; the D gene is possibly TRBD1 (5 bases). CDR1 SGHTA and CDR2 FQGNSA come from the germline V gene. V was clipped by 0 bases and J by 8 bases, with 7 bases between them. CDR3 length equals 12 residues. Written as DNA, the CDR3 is TGTGCCAGCAGCTTAGCGGGGCGGGGCTACACCTTC. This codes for CASSLAGRGYTF.

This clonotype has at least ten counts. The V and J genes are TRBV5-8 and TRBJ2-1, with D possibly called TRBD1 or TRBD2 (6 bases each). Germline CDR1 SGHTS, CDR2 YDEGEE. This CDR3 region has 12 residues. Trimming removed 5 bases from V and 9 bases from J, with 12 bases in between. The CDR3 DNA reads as TGTGCCAGCAGTACGGAGGGGGGTGAGCAGTTCTTC. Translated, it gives CASSTEGGEQFF.

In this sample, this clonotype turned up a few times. CDR3 DNA sequence: TGCGCCAGCAGCCAAGATATAGGATCCCAACTACGTGAAAAACTGTTTTTT. It yields the protein CASSQDIGSQLREKLFF. The rearrangement uses TRBV4-3 and TRBJ1-4; D gene uncertain. Trimming removed 0 bases at V and 7 bases at J, with 18 bases between. This CDR3 has 17 amino acids. CDR1 and CDR2 from the germline V gene are LGHNA and YSLEER.

In DNA, the CDR3 is TGTGCCAGCAGTGCACAGGGGTTCGCTGAAGCTTTCTTT. Translating it yields CASSAQGFAEAFF. This sequence joins TRBV12-3 or TRBV12-4 and TRBJ1-1, with 7 positions matching TRBD1. J was trimmed by 6 bases and V by 5 bases; bases with no gene match: 6. This CDR3 comprises 13 residues.

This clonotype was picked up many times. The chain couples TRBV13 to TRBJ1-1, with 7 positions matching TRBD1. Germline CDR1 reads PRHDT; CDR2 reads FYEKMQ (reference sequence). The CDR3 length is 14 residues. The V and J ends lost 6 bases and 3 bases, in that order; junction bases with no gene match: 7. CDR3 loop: CASSRQGWDTEAFF. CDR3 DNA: TGTGCCAGCAGTCGACAGGGTTGGGACACTGAAGCTTTCTTT.

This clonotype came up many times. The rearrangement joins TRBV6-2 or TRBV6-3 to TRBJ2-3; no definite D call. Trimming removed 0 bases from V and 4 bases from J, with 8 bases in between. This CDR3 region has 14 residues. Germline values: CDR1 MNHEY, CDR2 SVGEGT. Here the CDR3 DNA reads TGTGCCAGCAGTTACTCGATCCGACCAGATACGCAGTATTTT. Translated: CASSYSIRPDTQYF.

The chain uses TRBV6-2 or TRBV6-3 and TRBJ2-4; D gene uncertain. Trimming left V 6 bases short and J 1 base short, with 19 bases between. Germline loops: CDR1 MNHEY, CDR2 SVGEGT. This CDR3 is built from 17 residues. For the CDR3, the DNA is TGTGCCAGCAGAAAGGACCTCCAATTCCGCGCCAAAAACATTCAGTACTTC. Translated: CASRKDLQFRAKNIQYF.

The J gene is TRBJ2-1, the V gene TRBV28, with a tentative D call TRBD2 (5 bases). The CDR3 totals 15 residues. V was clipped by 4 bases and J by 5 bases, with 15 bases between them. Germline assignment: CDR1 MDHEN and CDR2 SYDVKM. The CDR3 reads CASSSTTNVHNEQFF. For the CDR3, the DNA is TGTGCCAGCAGTTCCACGACTAACGTCCACAATGAGCAGTTCTTC.

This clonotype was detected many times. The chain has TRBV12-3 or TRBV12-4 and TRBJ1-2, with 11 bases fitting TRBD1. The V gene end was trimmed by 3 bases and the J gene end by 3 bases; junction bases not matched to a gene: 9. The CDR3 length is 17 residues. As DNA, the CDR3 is TGTGCCAGCAGTTTGGCAGTACCGGGACAGGGGGACTATGGCTACACCTTC. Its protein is CASSLAVPGQGDYGYTF.

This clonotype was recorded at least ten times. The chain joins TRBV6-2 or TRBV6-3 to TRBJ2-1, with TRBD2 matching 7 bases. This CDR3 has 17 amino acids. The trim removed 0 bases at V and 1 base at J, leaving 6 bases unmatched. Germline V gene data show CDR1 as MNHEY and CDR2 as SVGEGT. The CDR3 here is CASSYSRGGASYNEQFF. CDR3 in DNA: TGTGCCAGCAGTTACTCGAGGGGAGGGGCGTCCTACAATGAGCAGTTCTTC.

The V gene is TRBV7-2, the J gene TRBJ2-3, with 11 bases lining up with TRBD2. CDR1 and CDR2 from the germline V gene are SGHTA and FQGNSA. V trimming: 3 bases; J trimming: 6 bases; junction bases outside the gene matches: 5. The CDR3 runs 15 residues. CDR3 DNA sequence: TGTGCCAGCAGCTTGTTTAGCGGGGGGGCGGATACGCAGTATTTT. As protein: CASSLFSGGADTQYF.

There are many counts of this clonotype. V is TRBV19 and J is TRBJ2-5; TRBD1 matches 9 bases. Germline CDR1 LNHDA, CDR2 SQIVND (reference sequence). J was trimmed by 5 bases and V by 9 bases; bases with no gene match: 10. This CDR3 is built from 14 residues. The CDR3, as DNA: TGTGCCAGCGGGACGGGACAGGGAGAGGAGACCCAGTACTTC. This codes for CASGTGQGEETQYF.

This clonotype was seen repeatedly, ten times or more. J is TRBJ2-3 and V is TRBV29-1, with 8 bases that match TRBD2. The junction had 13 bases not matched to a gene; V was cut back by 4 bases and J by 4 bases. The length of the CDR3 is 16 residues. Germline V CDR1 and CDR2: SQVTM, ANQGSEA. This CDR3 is CSVGLYPGGPPDTQYF. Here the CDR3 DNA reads TGCAGCGTTGGTCTATACCCGGGAGGGCCCCCAGATACGCAGTATTTT.

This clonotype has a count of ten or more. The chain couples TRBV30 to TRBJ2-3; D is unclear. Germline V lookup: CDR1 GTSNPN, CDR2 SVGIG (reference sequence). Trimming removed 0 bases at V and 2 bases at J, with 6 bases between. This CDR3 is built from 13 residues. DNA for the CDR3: TGTGCCTGGAGTGTAATTGACACAGATACGCAGTATTTT. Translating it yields CAWSVIDTDTQYF. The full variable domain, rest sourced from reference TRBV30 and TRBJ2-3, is SQTIHQWPATLVQPVGSPLSLECTVEGTSNPNLYWYRQAAGRGLQLLFYSVGIGQISSEVPQNLSASRPQDRQFILSSKKLLLSDSGFYLCAWSVIDTDTQYFGPGTRLTVL.